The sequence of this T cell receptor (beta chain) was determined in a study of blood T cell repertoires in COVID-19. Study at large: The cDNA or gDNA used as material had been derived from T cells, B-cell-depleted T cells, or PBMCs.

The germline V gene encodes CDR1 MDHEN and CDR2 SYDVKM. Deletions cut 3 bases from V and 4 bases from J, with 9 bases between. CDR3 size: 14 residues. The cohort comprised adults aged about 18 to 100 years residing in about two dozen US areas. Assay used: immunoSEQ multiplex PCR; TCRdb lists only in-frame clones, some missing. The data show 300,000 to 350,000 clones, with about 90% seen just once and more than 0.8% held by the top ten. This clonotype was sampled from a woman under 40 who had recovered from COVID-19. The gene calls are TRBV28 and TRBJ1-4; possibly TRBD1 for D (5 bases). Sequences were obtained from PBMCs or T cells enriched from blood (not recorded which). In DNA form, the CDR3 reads TGTGCCAGCAGTTTGGGGGGACTTAATGAAAAACTGTTTTTT. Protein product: CASSLGGLNEKLFF.